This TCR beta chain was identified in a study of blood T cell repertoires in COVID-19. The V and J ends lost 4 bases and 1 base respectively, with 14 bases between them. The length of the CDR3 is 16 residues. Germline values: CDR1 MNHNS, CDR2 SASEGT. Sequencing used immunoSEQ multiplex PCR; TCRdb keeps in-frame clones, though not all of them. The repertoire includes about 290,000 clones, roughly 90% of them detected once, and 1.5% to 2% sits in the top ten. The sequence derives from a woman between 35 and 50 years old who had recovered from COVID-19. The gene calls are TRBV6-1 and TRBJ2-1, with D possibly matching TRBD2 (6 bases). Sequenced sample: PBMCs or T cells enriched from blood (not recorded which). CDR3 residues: CASSGALARSYNEQFF. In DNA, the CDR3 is TGTGCCAGCAGTGGAGCTCTAGCGCGTTCCTACAATGAGCAGTTCTTC.